This T cell receptor beta chain was identified in a study of blood T cell repertoires in COVID-19. This clone was seen more than once but under ten times. Sequencing was performed with immunoSEQ multiplex PCR; in TCRdb, only in-frame clones are kept and a portion is missing. The sample has just over 250,000 clones; roughly nine tenths are singletons. Material: peripheral blood. The receptor comes from a man in his 60s who had recovered from COVID-19.

CDR3 loop: CASSTDRASNQPQHF. In DNA form, the CDR3 reads TGTGCCAGCAGCACGGACAGGGCAAGCAATCAGCCCCAGCATTTT. The chain joins TRBV7-9 to TRBJ1-5; 8 bases match TRBD1. Trimming took 5 bases from V and 1 from J; bases not matched to a gene: 4. The CDR3 runs to 15 residues. Germline V lookup: CDR1 SEHNR, CDR2 FQNEAQ (reference sequence).